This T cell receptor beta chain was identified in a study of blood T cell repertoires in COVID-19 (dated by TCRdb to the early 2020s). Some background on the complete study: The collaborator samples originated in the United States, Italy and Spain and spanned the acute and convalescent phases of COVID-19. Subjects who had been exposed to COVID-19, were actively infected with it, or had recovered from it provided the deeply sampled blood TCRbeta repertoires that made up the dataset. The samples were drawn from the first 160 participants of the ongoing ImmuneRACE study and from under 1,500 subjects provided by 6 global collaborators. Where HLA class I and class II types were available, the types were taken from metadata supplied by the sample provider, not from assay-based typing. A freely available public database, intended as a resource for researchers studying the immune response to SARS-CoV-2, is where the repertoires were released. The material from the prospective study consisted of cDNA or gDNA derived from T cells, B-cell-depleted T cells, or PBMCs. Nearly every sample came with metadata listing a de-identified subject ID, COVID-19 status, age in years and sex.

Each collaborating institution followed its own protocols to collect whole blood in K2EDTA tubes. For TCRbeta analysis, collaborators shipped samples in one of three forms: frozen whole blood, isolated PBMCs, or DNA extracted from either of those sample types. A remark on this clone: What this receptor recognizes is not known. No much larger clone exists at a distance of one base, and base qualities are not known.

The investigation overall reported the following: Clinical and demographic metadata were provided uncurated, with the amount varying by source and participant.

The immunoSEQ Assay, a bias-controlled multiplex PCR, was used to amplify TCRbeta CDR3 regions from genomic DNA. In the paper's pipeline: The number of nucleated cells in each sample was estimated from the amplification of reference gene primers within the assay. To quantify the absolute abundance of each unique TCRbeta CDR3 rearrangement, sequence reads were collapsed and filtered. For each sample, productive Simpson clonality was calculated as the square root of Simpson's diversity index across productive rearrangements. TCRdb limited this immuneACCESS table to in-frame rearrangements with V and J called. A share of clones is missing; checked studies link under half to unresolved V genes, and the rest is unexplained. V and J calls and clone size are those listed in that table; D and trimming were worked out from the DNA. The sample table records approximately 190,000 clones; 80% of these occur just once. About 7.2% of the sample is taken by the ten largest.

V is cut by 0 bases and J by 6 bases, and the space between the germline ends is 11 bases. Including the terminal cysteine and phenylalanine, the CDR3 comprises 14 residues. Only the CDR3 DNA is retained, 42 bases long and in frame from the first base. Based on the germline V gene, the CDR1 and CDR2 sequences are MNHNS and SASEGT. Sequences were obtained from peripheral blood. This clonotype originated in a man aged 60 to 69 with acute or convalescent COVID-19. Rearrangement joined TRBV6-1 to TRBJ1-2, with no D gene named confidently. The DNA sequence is TGTGCCAGCAGTGAAGCGCGGGCGATCGATGGCTACACCTTC. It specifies CASSEARAIDGYTF.